A single sample is the source of the 24 T cell receptor beta chains below, sequenced in a study of cytomegalovirus exposure and HLA in healthy donors. The PCR employed 60 Vbeta primers together with 13 Jbeta primers. Here immunoSEQ multiplex PCR was the method, and the copy in TCRdb shows in-frame clones only, minus some. The sample lists just over 85,000 clones, approximately 80% occurring once. Sequenced sample: PBMCs. These receptors all stem from a middle-aged man in good health and CMV-seronegative.

This chain connects TRBV7-9 to TRBJ1-1; D unresolved. V was shortened by 6 bases and J by 5 bases, with 4 bases between the two germline ends. The CDR3 runs to 10 residues. From germline, CDR1 is SEHNR and CDR2 FQNEAQ (reference sequence). Here the CDR3 DNA reads TGTGCCAGCAGTACAACTGAAGCTTTCTTT. Its translation: CASSTTEAFF.

In this sample, this clone turned up once. This chain connects TRBV10-1 to TRBJ2-7, with 11 bases lining up with TRBD2. The CDR3 spans 20 residues. Germline CDR1 WNHNN, CDR2 SYGVQD (reference sequence). Trimming at V came to 0 bases and at J to 5 bases, leaving 18 bases not matched to a gene. In DNA, the CDR3 is TGCGCCAGCAGTGAGTCCCTTTTTCGGGTGGTAGCGGGGGGGACGCACGAGCAGTACTTC. It encodes CASSESLFRVVAGGTHEQYF.

The rearrangement uses TRBV7-2 and TRBJ2-7, with a weak D call TRBD2 (6 bases). The CDR3 is made up of 14 amino acids. From germline, CDR1 is SGHTA and CDR2 FQGNSA. V was cut by 3 bases and J by 0 bases, with 9 bases left in between. The CDR3 reads CASSFGGSSYEQYF. The CDR3 nucleotides read TGTGCCAGCAGCTTCGGGGGTTCCTCCTACGAGCAGTACTTC.

The rearrangement joins TRBV28 to TRBJ2-5; TRBD1 might be the D (6 bases). CDR3 size: 14 residues. Germline CDR1 and CDR2: MDHEN and SYDVKM. V lost 5 bases, J lost 1 base, and 11 bases lay in between. CDR3 amino acids: CASSIVGGQETQYF. Written as DNA, the CDR3 is TGTGCCAGCAGTATCGTAGGGGGCCAAGAGACCCAGTACTTC.

The chain couples TRBV5-6 to TRBJ1-6; D not resolved. Trimming stripped 1 base from V and 0 bases from J, with 8 bases between. CDR3 length: 16 amino acids. The germline V gene has CDR1 SGHDT and CDR2 YYEEEE. The CDR3 protein is CASSLRRPSYNSPLHF. The DNA of the CDR3 is TGTGCCAGCAGCTTGCGCAGGCCCTCCTATAATTCACCCCTCCACTTT. The complete variable domain, with remaining parts taken from reference TRBV5-6 and TRBJ1-6, reads DAGVTQSPTHLIKTRGQQVTLRCSPKSGHDTVSWYQQALGQGPQFIFQYYEEEERQRGNFPDRFSGHQFPNYSSELNVNALLLGDSALYLCASSLRRPSYNSPLHFGNGTRLTVT.

The rearrangement links TRBV5-1 to TRBJ1-1, with 8 bases that match TRBD1. With 4 bases clipped from V and 1 base from J, the junction kept 3 bases outside the gene matches. CDR3 length: 14 amino acids. Germline V gene sequence: CDR1 SGHRS, CDR2 YFSETQ. The CDR3 spells CASSVGTGNTEAFF. The CDR3 region has the DNA TGCGCCAGCAGCGTGGGGACAGGGAACACTGAAGCTTTCTTT.

The J gene is TRBJ1-1, the V gene TRBV7-8; the match to TRBD1 covers 7 bases. After removal of 1 base from V and 4 bases from J, the junction contained 3 bases not matched to a gene. Germline-derived CDR1 and CDR2 are SGHVS and FQNEAQ. The CDR3 extends over 14 amino acids. In nucleotides, the CDR3 is TGTGCCAGCAGCTTAGACAGGGGACGCACTGAAGCTTTCTTT. Its protein is CASSLDRGRTEAFF.

This chain uses TRBV18 with TRBJ1-2, with D possibly being TRBD1 (5 bases). Germline CDR1 and CDR2: KGHSH and LQKENI. The CDR3 runs 14 residues. The V and J ends lost 3 bases and 3 bases respectively, with 11 bases between them. The CDR3 nucleotides are TGTGCCAGCTCACCGGGGCCTAGGGACTATGGCTACACCTTC. Its translation is CASSPGPRDYGYTF.

The chain carries TRBV7-9 and TRBJ2-1; D may be TRBD2 (6 bases). The CDR3 covers 15 residues. Germline CDR1 is SEHNR and CDR2 is FQNEAQ (reference sequence). V gave up 4 bases and J gave up 7 bases, with 17 bases separating them. The CDR3 spells CASSSVRRAWNEQFF. CDR3 nucleotide sequence: TGTGCCAGCAGCTCAGTCCGGAGGGCATGGAATGAGCAGTTCTTC. Using reference TRBV7-9 and TRBJ2-1 for the parts outside the CDR3, the full variable domain is DTGVSQNPRHKITKRGQNVTFRCDPISEHNRLYWYRQTLGQGPEFLTYFQNEAQLEKSRLLSDRFSAERPKGSFSTLEIQRTEQGDSAMYLCASSSVRRAWNEQFFGPGTRLTVL.

A word on this clone: The same CDR3 is also encoded by other DNA sequences in this sample. The chain is built from TRBV7-8 and TRBJ2-3; a possible D gene is TRBD1 (6 bases). This CDR3 is built from 15 residues. The germline V gene encodes CDR1 SGHVS and CDR2 FQNEAQ. Trimming removed 10 bases at V and 0 bases at J, with 17 bases between. The CDR3 loop reads CATNRDTSSTDTQYF. In nucleotides, the CDR3 is TGTGCCACCAACAGGGACACATCTAGCACAGATACGCAGTATTTT.

This clone was seen once. The CDR3 DNA is TGTGCCAGCGGGAAACCATTCGACCCCGGGACAGGGGTTAATCAGCCCCAGCATTTT. Protein product: CASGKPFDPGTGVNQPQHF. This chain connects TRBV27 to TRBJ1-5; 10 bases are shared with TRBD1. CDR3 length equals 19 residues. The germline V gene has CDR1 MNHEY and CDR2 SMNVEV (reference sequence). V shed 8 bases and J 4 bases; nucleotides not matched to a gene: 20.

This chain joins TRBV15 and TRBJ1-1; D gene ambiguous. Germline V gene sequence: CDR1 LNHNV, CDR2 YYDKDF (reference sequence). V was shortened by 1 base and J by 10 bases, with 13 bases between the two germline ends. CDR3 length: 13 residues. The CDR3 sequence: CATSRVARYVAFF. The CDR3 DNA is TGTGCCACCAGCAGAGTGGCGCGGTATGTAGCTTTCTTT.

This chain links TRBV20-1 with TRBJ1-1; D not resolved. The length of the CDR3 is 11 residues. From germline, CDR1 is DFQATT and CDR2 SNEGSKA (reference sequence). V dropped 1 base and J dropped 11 bases, with 11 bases sitting between them. The CDR3 DNA sequence: TGCAGTGCTAGAGGCGGTTATTTCGCTTTCTTT. Translated, it gives CSARGGYFAFF.

The rearrangement links TRBV5-6 to TRBJ2-5; the D gene is possibly TRBD1 (6 bases). Gene TRBJ2-7 matches the end of the DNA better, so the J call may be wrong. This CDR3 contains 15 residues. Looked up from germline, CDR1 is SGHDT and CDR2 is YYEEEE. The CDR3 here is CASSLAGVSSYEQYF. For the CDR3, the DNA is TGTGCCAGCAGCTTGGCAGGGGTAAGCTCCTACGAGCAGTACTTC.

This clone was observed once. The DNA of the CDR3 is TGTGCCAGCAGCTTGAGCGGGGGGTCCTACAATGAGCAGTTCTTC. Translation: CASSLSGGSYNEQFF. The chain couples TRBV5-4 to TRBJ2-1; TRBD2 matches 9 bases. Per the germline V gene, CDR1 is SGHNT and CDR2 is YYREEE (reference sequence). V dropped 1 base and J dropped 1; count of bases not matched to a gene: 0. The CDR3 covers 15 residues.

As regards this clone: A junction boundary mismatches the germline segment, possibly from a read error. The rearrangement links TRBV7-6 to TRBJ1-4, with 9 bases lining up with TRBD1. The CDR3 sequence is 14 residues long. In germline, CDR1 is SGHVS, CDR2 FNYEAQ. In nucleotides, the CDR3 is TGTGCCAGCAGATTAGGGACAGGGAATGAAAAACTGTTTTTT. Translation gives CASRLGTGNEKLFF.

The chain has TRBV12-2 and TRBJ2-5; TRBD2, the table's D call, was not compared with the DNA. The DNA matches TRBJ2-7 better at its end, which makes the J call doubtful. TRBV12-2 is classified as a pseudogene. This CDR3 contains 16 residues. This chain's CDR3 is CASRLVPEKSGYEQYF. DNA of the CDR3: TGTGCAAGTCGCTTAGTCCCGGAGAAAAGCGGCTACGAGCAGTACTTC.

The rearrangement uses TRBV6-1 and TRBJ1-1; D not certain. Trimming took off 2 bases at V and 0 bases at J, with 7 bases between the two ends. In germline, CDR1 is MNHNS, CDR2 SASEGT. CDR3 length: 14 residues. The CDR3 spells CASSETAMNTEAFF. In DNA form, the CDR3 reads TGTGCCAGCAGTGAAACTGCTATGAACACTGAAGCTTTCTTT.

The chain employs TRBV29-1 and TRBJ1-1; D is uncertain. The CDR3 is 13 residues long. CDR1 is SQVTM and CDR2 is ANQGSEA in the germline V gene. The V end was cut by 3 bases, the J end by 3 bases, with 11 bases between. The CDR3 region is CSVELGRDTEAFF. In DNA, the CDR3 is TGCAGCGTTGAGCTGGGGAGGGACACTGAAGCTTTCTTT.

The chain links TRBV28 to TRBJ1-1, with D unresolved. The germline V and J ends were trimmed by 6 bases and 5 bases, with 10 bases remaining between them. The CDR3 consists of 12 residues. Germline V lookup: CDR1 MDHEN, CDR2 SYDVKM. The CDR3 sequence is CASRTVDTEAFF. DNA for the CDR3: TGTGCCAGCAGAACGGTAGATACTGAAGCTTTCTTT.

The CDR3 loop is CASSLGQGASNQPQHF. The CDR3 nucleotides are TGTGCCAGCAGTTTAGGGCAGGGGGCTAGCAATCAGCCCCAGCATTTT. The rearrangement links TRBV27 to TRBJ1-5; TRBD1 agrees at 8 bases. Trimming cost V 2 bases and J 0 bases; bases outside gene matches: 3. The germline CDR1 and CDR2 sequences are MNHEY and SMNVEV (reference sequence). The CDR3 has 16 residues.

V and J are TRBV6-1 and TRBJ2-5; 8 bases are shared with TRBD1. The CDR3 is 15 amino acids. Germline lookup yields CDR1 MNHNS and CDR2 SASEGT. J was trimmed by 5 bases and V by 7 bases; bases with no gene match: 12. In DNA form, the CDR3 reads TGTGCCAGCACCGAACAGACAGGGGCCAGGGAGACCCAGTACTTC. Amino acid sequence: CASTEQTGARETQYF.

This sequence joins TRBV28 and TRBJ1-4; 8 bases fit TRBD1. This CDR3 is 16 amino acids long. V dropped 3 bases and J dropped 7; count of bases not matched to a gene: 10. Germline assignment: CDR1 MDHEN and CDR2 SYDVKM. DNA for the CDR3: TGTGCCAGCAGTTTTGGGGCCAGGGGGCAGGGTGAAAAACTGTTTTTT. This gives the protein CASSFGARGQGEKLFF.

V usage is TRBV5-1 and J usage is TRBJ2-3, with 7 bases lining up with TRBD1. V shed 0 bases, J shed 2 bases, and the junction held 3 bases outside the gene matches. CDR1 and CDR2 from the germline V gene are SGHRS and YFSETQ. The CDR3 has 15 amino acids. CDR3 sequence reads: CASSLGDRVTDTQYF. The CDR3 DNA sequence: TGCGCCAGCAGCTTGGGGGACAGAGTCACAGATACGCAGTATTTT.